This TCR beta chain emerged from a study of blood T cell repertoires in COVID-19. Generated by immunoSEQ multiplex PCR, the TCRdb table keeps only in-frame clones and is missing some. The sample includes approximately 250,000 clones, 90% of them seen just once. The V and J ends lost 0 bases and 5 bases respectively, with 13 bases between them. This CDR3 spans 15 amino acids. Looked up from germline, CDR1 is MGHRA and CDR2 is YSYEKL. Material: PBMCs or T cells enriched from blood (not recorded which). The chain combines TRBV4-1 with TRBJ2-5, with a weak D call TRBD1 (5 bases). This TCR derives from a woman aged 30 to 39 with acute COVID-19. The CDR3: CASSQDGRGGETQYF. DNA for the CDR3: TGCGCCAGCAGCCAAGACGGAAGGGGCGGCGAGACCCAGTACTTC.